This T cell receptor beta chain comes out of a study of cytomegalovirus exposure and HLA in healthy donors. Study results and caveats: As confirmed in vitro, three CMV-associated chains were specific for CMV antigens. A later analysis reportedly identified an Asian-associated ancestry cluster as carrying fewer N-insertions than the approximately 640-donor mean.

Healthy bone marrow donors supplied every sample. PCR used 60 Vbeta primers and 13 Jbeta primers. Assay used: immunoSEQ multiplex PCR; TCRdb lists only in-frame clones, some missing. This repertoire shows 85,000 to 100,000 clones, around 64% found once; its top ten account for 3.2%. As concerns this clone: Its antigen remains unknown.

Sequencing was performed on PBMCs. This clonotype originated in a man in his sixties in good health and CMV-seronegative.

DNA for the CDR3: TGTGCCAGCAGTAAGGGACTAGCCGCAGATACGCAGTATTTT. It is translated as CASSKGLAADTQYF. The rearrangement links TRBV7-7 to TRBJ2-3, with 9 nucleotides matching TRBD2. The germline gives CDR1 SSHAT, CDR2 FNYEAQ (reference sequence). This CDR3 region has 14 residues. With V trimmed by 6 bases and J by 4 bases, 5 bases remained unmatched.